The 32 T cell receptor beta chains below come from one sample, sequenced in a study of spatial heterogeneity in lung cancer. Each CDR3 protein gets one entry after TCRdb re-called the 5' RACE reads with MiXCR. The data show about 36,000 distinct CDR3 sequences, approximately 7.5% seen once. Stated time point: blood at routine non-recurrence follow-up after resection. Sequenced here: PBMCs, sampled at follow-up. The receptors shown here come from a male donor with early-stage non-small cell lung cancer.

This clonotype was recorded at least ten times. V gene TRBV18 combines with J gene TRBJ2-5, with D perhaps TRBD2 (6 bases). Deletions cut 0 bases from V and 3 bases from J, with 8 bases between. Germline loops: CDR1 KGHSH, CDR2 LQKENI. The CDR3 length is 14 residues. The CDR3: CASSPPTGEETQYF. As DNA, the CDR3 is TGTGCCAGCTCACCACCGACGGGGGAAGAGACCCAGTACTTC.

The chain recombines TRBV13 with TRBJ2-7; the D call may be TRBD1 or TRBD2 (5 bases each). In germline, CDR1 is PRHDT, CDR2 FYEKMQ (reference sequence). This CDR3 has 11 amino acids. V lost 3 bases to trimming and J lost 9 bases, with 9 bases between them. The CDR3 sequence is CASSFRDGQYF. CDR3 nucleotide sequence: TGTGCCAGCAGCTTTAGGGACGGGCAGTACTTC.

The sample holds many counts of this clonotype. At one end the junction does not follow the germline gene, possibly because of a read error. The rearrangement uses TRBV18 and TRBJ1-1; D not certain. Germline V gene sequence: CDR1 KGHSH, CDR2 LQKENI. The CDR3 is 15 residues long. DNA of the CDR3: TGTGCCAACTCACCCACAACGGGGATGAACACTGAAGCTTTCTTT. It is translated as CANSPTTGMNTEAFF.

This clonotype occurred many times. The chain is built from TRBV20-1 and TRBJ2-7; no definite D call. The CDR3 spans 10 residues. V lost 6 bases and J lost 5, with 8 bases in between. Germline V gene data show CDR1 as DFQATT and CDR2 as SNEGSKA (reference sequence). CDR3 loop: CSALGNEQYF. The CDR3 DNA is TGCAGTGCGTTGGGGAACGAGCAGTACTTC.

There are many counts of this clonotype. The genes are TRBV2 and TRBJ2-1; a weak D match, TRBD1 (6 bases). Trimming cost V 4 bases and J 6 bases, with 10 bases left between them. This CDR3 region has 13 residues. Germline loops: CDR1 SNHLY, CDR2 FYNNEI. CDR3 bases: TGTGCCAGCAGTGGGCCCAGGGGCAATGAGCAGTTCTTC. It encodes CASSGPRGNEQFF.

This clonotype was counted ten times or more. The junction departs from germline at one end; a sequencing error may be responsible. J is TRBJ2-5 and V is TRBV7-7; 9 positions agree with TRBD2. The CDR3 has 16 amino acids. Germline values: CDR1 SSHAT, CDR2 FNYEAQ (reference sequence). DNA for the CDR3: TGTGCTAGCAGCTTAACTGGCGGGGGGGATTCAGAGACCCAGTACTTC. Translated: CASSLTGGGDSETQYF.

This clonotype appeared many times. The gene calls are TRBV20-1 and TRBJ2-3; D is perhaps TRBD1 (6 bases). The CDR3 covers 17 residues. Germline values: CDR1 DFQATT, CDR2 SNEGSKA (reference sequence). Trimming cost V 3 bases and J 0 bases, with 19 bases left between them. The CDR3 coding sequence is TGCAGTGCTAGGGGTCTACAGGGCAAAGAGAGCACAGATACGCAGTATTTT. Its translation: CSARGLQGKESTDTQYF.

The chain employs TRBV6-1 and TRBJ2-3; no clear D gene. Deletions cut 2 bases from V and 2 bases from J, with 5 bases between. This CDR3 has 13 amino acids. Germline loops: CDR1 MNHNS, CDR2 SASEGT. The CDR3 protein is CASSESITDTQYF. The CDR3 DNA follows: TGTGCCAGCAGTGAATCGATCACAGATACGCAGTATTTT.

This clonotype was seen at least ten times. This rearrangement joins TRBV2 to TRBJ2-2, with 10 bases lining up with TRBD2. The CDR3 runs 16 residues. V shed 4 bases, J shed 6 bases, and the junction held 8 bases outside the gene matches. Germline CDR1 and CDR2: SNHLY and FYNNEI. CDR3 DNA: TGTGCCAGCAGTGTTAGGCTAGCGGGGGTCGCCGGGGAGCTGTTTTTT. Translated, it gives CASSVRLAGVAGELFF.

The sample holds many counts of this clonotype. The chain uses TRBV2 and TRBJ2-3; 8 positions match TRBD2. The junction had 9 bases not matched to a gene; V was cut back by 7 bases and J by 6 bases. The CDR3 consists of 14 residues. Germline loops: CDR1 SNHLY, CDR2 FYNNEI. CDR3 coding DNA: TGTGCCAGCACCATCAGCGGGGGCCTCGATACGCAGTATTTT. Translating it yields CASTISGGLDTQYF. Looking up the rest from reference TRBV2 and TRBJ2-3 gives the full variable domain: EPEVTQTPSHQVTQMGQEVILRCVPISNHLYFYWYRQILGQKVEFLVSFYNNEISEKSEIFDDQFSVERPDGSNFTLKIRSTKLEDSAMYFCASTISGGLDTQYFGPGTRLTVL.

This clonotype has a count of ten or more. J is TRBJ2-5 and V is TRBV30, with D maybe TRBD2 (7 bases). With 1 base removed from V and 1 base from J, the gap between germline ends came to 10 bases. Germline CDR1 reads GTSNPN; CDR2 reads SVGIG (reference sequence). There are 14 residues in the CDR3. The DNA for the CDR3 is TGTGCCTGGAGTGGAGGGGGGGGCCAAGAGACCCAGTACTTC. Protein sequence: CAWSGGGGQETQYF. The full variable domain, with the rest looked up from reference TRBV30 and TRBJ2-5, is SQTIHQWPATLVQPVGSPLSLECTVEGTSNPNLYWYRQAAGRGLQLLFYSVGIGQISSEVPQNLSASRPQDRQFILSSKKLLLSDSGFYLCAWSGGGGQETQYFGPGTRLLVL.

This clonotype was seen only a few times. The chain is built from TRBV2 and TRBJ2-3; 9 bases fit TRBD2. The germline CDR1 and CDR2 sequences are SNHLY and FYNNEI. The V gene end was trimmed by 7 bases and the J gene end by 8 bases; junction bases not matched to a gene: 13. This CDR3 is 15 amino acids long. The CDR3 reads CASNYASGDQSTQYF. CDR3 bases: TGTGCCAGCAATTACGCTAGCGGGGACCAGAGTACGCAGTATTTT.

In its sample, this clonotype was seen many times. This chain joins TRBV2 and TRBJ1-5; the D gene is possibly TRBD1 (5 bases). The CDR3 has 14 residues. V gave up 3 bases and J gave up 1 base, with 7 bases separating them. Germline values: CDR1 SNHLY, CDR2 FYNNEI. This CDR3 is CASSEGHSNQPQHF. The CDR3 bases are TGTGCCAGCAGTGAGGGGCACAGCAATCAGCCCCAGCATTTT. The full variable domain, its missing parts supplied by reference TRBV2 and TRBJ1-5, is EPEVTQTPSHQVTQMGQEVILRCVPISNHLYFYWYRQILGQKVEFLVSFYNNEISEKSEIFDDQFSVERPDGSNFTLKIRSTKLEDSAMYFCASSEGHSNQPQHFGDGTRLSIL.

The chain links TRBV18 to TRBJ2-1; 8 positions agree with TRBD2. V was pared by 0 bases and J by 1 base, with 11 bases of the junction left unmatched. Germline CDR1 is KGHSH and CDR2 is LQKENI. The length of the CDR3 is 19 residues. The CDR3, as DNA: TGTGCCAGCTCACCACCGGGTCCGGGGGGGCCGAGATCCTACAATGAGCAGTTCTTC. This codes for CASSPPGPGGPRSYNEQFF.

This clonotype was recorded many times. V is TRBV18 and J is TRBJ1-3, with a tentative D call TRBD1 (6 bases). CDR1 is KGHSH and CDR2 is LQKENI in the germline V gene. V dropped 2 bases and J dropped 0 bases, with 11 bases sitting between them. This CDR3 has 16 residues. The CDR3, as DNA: TGTGCCAGCTCACCAGGACAGTTCAGCTCTGGAAACACCATATATTTT. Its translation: CASSPGQFSSGNTIYF. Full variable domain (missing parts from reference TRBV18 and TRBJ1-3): NAGVMQNPRHLVRRRGQEARLRCSPMKGHSHVYWYRQLPEEGLKFMVYLQKENIIDESGMPKERFSAEFPKEGPSILRIQQVVRGDSAAYFCASSPGQFSSGNTIYFGEGSWLTVV.

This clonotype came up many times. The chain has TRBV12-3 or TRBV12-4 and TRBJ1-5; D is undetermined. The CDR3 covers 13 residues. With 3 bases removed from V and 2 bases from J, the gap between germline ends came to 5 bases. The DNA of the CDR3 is TGTGCCAGCAGTTTGATGGGCAATCAGCCCCAGCATTTT. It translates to CASSLMGNQPQHF.

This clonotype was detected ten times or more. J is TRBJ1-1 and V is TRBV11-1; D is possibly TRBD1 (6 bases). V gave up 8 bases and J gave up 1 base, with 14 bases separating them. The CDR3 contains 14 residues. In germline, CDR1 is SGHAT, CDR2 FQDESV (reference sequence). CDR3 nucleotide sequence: TGTGCCAGCCGGGGACGGACAGCGAACACTGAAGCTTTCTTT. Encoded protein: CASRGRTANTEAFF. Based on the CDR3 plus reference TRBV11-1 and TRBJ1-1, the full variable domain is EAEVAQSPRYKITEKSQAVAFWCDPISGHATLYWYRQILGQGPELLVQFQDESVVDDSQLPKDRFSAERLKGVDSTLKIQPAELGDSAMYLCASRGRTANTEAFFGQGTRLTVV.

This chain's CDR3 is CASSPWGGADNEQFF. CDR3 nucleotides: TGTGCCAGCAGCCCCTGGGGGGGAGCCGATAATGAGCAGTTCTTC. V gene TRBV11-1 combines with J gene TRBJ2-1; 7 bases agree with TRBD2. The CDR3 is 15 amino acids. J gave up 7 bases and V 5 bases, and 11 bases lay outside the gene matches. CDR1 is SGHAT, CDR2 FQDESV, per germline (reference sequence).

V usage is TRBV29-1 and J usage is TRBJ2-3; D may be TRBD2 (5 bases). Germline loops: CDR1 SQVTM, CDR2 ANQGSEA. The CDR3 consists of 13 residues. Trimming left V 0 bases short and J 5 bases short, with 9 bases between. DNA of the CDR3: TGCAGCGTTGAAGATTTTGGGAGAGATACGCAGTATTTT. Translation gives CSVEDFGRDTQYF.

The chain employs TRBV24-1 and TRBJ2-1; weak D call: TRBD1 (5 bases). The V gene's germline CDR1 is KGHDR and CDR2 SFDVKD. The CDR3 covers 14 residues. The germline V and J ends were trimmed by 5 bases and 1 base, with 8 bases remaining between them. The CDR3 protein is CATSGAGSYNEQFF. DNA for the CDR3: TGTGCCACCAGTGGGGCAGGGTCCTACAATGAGCAGTTCTTC.

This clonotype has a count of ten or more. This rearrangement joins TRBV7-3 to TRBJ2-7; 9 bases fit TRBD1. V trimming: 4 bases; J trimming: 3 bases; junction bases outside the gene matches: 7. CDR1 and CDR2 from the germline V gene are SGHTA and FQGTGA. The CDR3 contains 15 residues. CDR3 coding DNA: TGTGCCAGCAGCTCGACAGGGGGAGGAATCTACGAGCAGTACTTC. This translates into CASSSTGGGIYEQYF.

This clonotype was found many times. CDR3 sequence reads: CASSPARGDGDGYTF. The DNA of the CDR3 is TGTGCCAGCAGCCCCGCGAGGGGGGATGGAGATGGCTACACCTTC. The chain joins TRBV3-1 to TRBJ1-2, with a possible D match to TRBD1 (6 bases). The V end lost 4 bases, the J end lost 6 bases, and 18 bases lay between the germline ends. The CDR3 is made up of 15 amino acids. The germline gives CDR1 LGHDT, CDR2 YNNKEL (reference sequence).

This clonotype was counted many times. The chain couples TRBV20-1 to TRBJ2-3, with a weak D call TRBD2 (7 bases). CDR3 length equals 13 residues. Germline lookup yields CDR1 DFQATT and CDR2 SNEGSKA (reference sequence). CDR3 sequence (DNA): TGCAGGGGGGGGGCCGCTGGAACAGATACGCAGTATTTT. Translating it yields CRGGAAGTDTQYF.

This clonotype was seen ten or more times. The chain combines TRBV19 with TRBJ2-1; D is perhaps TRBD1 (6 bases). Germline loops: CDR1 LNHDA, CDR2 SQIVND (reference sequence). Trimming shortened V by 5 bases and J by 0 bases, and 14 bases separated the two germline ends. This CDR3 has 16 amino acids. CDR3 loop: CASSLGTGNSYNEQFF. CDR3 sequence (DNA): TGTGCCAGTAGTTTGGGTACAGGGAACTCCTACAATGAGCAGTTCTTC.

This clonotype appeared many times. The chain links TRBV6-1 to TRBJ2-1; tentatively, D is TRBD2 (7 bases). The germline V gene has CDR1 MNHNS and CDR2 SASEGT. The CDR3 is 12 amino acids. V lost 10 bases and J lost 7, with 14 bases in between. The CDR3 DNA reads TGTGCCATGGCGGGGGCGATGAATGAGCAGTTCTTC. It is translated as CAMAGAMNEQFF.

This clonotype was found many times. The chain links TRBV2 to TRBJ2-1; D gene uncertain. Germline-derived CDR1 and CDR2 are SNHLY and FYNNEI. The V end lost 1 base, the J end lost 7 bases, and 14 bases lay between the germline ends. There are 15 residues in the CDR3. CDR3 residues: CASSEDMDSSNEQFF. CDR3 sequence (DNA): TGTGCCAGCAGTGAAGATATGGATTCAAGTAATGAGCAGTTCTTC.

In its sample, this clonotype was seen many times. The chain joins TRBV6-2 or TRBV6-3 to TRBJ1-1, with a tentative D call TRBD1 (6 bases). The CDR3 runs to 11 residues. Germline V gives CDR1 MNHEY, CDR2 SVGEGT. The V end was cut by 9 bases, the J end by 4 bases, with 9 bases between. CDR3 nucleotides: TGTGCCAGTCGGGACACCACTGAAGCTTTCTTT. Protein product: CASRDTTEAFF.

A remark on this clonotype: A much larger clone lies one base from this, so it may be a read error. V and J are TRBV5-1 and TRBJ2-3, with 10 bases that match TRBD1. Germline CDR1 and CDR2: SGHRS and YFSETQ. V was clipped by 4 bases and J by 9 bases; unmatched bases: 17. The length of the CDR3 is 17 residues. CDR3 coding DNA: TGCGCCAGCAGCCCGGACAGGGGGGATCGCTTAGGAGAAACGCAGTATTTT. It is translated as CASSPDRGDRLGETQYF.

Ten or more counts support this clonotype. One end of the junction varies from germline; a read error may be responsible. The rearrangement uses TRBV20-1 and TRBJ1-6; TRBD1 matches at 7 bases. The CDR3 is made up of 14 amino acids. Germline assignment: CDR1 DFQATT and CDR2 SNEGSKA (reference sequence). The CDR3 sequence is CSVRQGGGNSPLHF. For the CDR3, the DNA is TGCAGTGTTAGACAGGGAGGCGGTAATTCACCCCTCCACTTT.

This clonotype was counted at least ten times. The CDR3 sequence is CASSPGQENTEAFF. CDR3 DNA: TGTGCCAGCTCACCAGGGCAGGAGAACACTGAAGCTTTCTTT. V is TRBV18 and J is TRBJ1-1; no definite D call. The CDR3 consists of 14 residues. Germline values: CDR1 KGHSH, CDR2 LQKENI. The V end was cut by 2 bases, the J end by 1 base, with 8 bases between.

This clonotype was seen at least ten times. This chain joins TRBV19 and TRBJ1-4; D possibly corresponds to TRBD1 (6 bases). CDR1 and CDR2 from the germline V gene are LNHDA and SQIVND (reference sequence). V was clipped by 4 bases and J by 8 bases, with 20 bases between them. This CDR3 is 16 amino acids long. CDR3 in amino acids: CASSRVRGPMEEKLFF. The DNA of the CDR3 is TGTGCCAGTAGTAGGGTACGGGGGCCAATGGAGGAAAAACTGTTTTTT.

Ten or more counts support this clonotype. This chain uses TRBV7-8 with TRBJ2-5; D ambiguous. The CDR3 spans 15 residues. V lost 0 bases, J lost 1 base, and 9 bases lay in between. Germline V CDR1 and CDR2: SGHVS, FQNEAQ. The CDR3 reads CASSLAGVSQETQYF. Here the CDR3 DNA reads TGTGCCAGCAGCTTAGCGGGTGTTTCCCAAGAGACCCAGTACTTC.